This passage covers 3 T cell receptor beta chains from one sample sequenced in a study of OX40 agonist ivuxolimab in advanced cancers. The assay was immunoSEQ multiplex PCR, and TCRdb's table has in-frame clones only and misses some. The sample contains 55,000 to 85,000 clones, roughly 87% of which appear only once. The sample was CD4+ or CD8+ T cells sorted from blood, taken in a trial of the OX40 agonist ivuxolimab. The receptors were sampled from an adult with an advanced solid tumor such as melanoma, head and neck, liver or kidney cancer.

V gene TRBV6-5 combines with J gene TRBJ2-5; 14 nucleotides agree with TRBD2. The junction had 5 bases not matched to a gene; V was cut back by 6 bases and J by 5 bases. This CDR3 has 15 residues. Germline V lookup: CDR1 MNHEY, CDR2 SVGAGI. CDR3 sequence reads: CASSRGLAGVETQYF. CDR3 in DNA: TGTGCCAGCAGCCGGGGACTAGCGGGAGTGGAGACCCAGTACTTC.

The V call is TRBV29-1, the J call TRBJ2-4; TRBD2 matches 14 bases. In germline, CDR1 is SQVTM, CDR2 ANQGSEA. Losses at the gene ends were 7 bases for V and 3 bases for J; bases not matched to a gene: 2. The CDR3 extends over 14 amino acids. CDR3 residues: CSGGTSGSKNIQYF. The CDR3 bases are TGCAGCGGCGGGACTAGCGGGAGCAAAAACATTCAGTACTTC.

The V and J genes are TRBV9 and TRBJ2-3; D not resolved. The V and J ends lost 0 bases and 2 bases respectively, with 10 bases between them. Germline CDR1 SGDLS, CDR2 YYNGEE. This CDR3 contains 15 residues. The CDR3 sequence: CASSVGGVITDTQYF. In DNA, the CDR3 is TGTGCCAGCAGCGTAGGTGGGGTGATCACAGATACGCAGTATTTT.